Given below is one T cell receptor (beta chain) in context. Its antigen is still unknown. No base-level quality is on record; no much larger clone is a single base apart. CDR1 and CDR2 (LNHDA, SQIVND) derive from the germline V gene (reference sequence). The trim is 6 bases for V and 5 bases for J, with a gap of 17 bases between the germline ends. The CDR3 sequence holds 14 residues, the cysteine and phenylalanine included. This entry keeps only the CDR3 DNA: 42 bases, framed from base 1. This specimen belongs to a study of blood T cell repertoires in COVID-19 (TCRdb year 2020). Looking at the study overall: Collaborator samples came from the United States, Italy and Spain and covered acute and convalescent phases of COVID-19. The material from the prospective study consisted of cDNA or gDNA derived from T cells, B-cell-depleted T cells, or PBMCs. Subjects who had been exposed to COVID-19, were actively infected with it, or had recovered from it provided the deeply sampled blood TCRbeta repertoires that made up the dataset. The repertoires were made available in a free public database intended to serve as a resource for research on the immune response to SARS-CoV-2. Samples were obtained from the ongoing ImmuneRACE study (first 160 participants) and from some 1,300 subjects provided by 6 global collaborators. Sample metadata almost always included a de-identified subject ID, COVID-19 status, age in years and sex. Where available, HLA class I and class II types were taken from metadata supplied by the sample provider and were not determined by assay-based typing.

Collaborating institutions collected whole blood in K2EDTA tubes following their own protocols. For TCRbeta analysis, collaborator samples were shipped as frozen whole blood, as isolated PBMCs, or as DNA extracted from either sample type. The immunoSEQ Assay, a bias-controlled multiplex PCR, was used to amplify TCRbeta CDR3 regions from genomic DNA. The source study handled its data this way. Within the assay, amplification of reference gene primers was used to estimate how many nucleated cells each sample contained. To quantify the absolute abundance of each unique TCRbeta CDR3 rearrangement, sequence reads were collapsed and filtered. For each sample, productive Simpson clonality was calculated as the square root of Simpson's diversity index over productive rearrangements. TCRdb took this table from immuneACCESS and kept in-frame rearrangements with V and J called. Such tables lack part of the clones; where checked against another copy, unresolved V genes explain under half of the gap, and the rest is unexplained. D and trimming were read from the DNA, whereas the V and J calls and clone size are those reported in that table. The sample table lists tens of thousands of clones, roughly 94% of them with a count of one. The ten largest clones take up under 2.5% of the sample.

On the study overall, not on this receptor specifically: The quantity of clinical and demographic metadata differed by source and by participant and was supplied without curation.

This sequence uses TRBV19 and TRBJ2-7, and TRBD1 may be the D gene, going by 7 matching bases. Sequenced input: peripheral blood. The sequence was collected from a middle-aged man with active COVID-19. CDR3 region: CASRLTGRSNEQYF. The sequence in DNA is TGTGCCAGTAGGCTGACAGGGAGGTCGAACGAGCAGTACTTC.